This T cell receptor (beta chain) came from a study of blood T cell repertoires in COVID-19. Study-wide context: Sources were T cells, B-cell-depleted T cells, or PBMCs; the material itself was cDNA or gDNA.

V shed 4 bases, J shed 7 bases, and the junction held 3 bases outside the gene matches. Germline V gives CDR1 SGHTA, CDR2 FQGNSA. This CDR3 contains 13 residues. Authors' methods: Scientists estimated how many nucleated cells there were by amplifying reference gene primers. TCRdb's table, derived via immunoSEQ multiplex PCR, lists solely in-frame clones and lacks some. The DNA gave D and trimming, while V, J and clone size come from that table. The table lists 200,000 to 250,000 clones, roughly 90% of them singletons. In terms of age and location, participants ranged from roughly 18 to 95 years and lived in fewer than 30 US areas. Participant-reported clinical history was the basis for cohort assignment.

The chain combines TRBV7-2 with TRBJ2-1; 8 bases map to TRBD2. The TCR sequence derives from a woman in her thirties with acute COVID-19. Sequenced: PBMCs or T cells enriched from blood (not recorded which). This CDR3 reads CASSSRGGNEQFF. The CDR3 DNA sequence: TGTGCCAGCAGCTCTCGGGGGGGGAATGAGCAGTTCTTC.